Reported below is one TCR beta chain. The CDR3 length is 15 residues. Per germline, CDR1 KGHSH and CDR2 LQKENI. Trimming removed 1 base at V and 9 bases at J, with 16 bases between. This sample was taken from a study of T cell responses to AZD1222 COVID-19 vaccine. Assay: immunoSEQ multiplex PCR; the TCRdb copy retains only in-frame clones and omits some. The repertoire includes 130,000 or so clones, over 75% of them detected once, and less than 8.5% sits in the top ten. This material consisted of peripheral blood, taken on day 0 of AZD1222 vaccination. The TCR was taken from an adult in good health. The V call is TRBV18, the J call TRBJ2-4; tentatively, D is TRBD2 (5 bases). CDR3 DNA: TGTGCCAGCTCACCACTGGGAGAGGTATCAACCATTCAGTACTTC. It codes for CASSPLGEVSTIQYF. The variable domain in full, with the rest retrieved from reference TRBV18 and TRBJ2-4, is NAGVMQNPRHLVRRRGQEARLRCSPMKGHSHVYWYRQLPEEGLKFMVYLQKENIIDESGMPKERFSAEFPKEGPSILRIQQVVRGDSAAYFCASSPLGEVSTIQYFGAGTRLSVL.